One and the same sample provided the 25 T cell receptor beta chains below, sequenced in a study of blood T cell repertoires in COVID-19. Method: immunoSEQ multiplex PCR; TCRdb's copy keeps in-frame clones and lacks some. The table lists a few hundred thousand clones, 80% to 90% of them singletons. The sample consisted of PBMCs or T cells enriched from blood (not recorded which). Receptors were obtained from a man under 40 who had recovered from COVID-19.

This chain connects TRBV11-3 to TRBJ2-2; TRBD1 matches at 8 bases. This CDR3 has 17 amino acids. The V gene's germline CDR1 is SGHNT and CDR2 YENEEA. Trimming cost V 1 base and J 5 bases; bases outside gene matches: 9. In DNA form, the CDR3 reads TGTGCCAGCAGCTTAGGACGGGGCAGGGGGCGTACCGGGGAGCTGTTTTTT. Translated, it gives CASSLGRGRGRTGELFF.

CDR3 nucleotides: TGTGCCAGCAGTTTTTCCTGGGAGCCGGAAAAACTGTTTTTT. Its translation: CASSFSWEPEKLFF. The chain links TRBV7-9 to TRBJ1-4; D unclear. This CDR3 has 14 amino acids. Trimming took 6 bases from V and 8 from J, leaving 16 bases between them. The germline gives CDR1 SEHNR, CDR2 FQNEAQ (reference sequence).

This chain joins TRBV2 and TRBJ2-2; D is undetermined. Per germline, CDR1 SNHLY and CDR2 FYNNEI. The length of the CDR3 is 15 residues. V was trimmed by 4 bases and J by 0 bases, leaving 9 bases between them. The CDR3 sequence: CASSGASSNTGELFF. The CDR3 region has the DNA TGTGCCAGCAGTGGAGCGAGCTCGAACACCGGGGAGCTGTTTTTT. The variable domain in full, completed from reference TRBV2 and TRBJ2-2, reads EPEVTQTPSHQVTQMGQEVILRCVPISNHLYFYWYRQILGQKVEFLVSFYNNEISEKSEIFDDQFSVERPDGSNFTLKIRSTKLEDSAMYFCASSGASSNTGELFFGEGSRLTVL.

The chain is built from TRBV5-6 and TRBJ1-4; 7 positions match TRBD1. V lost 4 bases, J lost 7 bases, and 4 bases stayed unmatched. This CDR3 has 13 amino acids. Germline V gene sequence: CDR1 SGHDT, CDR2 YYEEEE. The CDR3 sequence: CASSRGTVEKLFF. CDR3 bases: TGTGCCAGCAGCCGGGGGACAGTTGAAAAACTGTTTTTT.

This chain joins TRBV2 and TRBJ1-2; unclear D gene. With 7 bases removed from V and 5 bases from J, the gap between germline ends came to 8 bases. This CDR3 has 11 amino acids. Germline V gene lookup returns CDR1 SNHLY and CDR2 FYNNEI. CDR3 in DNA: TGTGCCAGCACTGAGGAGTATGGCTACACCTTC. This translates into CASTEEYGYTF.

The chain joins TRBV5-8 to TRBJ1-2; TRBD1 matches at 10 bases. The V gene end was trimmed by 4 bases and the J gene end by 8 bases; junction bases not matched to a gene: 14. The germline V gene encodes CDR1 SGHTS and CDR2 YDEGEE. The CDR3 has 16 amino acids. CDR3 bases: TGTGCCAGCAGCCGGACAGGGGGGGAAATGATAAGAGGCTACACCTTC. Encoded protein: CASSRTGGEMIRGYTF.

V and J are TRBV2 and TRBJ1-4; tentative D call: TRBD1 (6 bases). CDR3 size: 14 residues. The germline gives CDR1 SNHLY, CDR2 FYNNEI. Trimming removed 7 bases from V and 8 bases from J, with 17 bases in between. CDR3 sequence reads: CASIRTDRREKLFF. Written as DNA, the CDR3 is TGTGCCAGCATCAGGACAGACCGAAGGGAAAAACTGTTTTTT. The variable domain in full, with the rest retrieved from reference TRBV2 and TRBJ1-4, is EPEVTQTPSHQVTQMGQEVILRCVPISNHLYFYWYRQILGQKVEFLVSFYNNEISEKSEIFDDQFSVERPDGSNFTLKIRSTKLEDSAMYFCASIRTDRREKLFFGSGTQLSVL.

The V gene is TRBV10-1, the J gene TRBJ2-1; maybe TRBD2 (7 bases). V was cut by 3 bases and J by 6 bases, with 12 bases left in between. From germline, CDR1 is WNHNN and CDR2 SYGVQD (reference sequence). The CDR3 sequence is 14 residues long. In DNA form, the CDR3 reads TGCGCCAGCAGTGACGGCGGGGGCCGCAATGAGCAGTTCTTC. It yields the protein CASSDGGGRNEQFF.

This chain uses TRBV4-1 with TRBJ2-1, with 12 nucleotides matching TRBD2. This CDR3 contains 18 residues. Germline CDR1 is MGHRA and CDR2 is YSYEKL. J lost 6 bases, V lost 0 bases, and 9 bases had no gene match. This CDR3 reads CASSQDPALAGGGNEQFF. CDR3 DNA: TGCGCCAGCAGCCAAGATCCCGCTCTAGCGGGGGGGGGCAATGAGCAGTTCTTC.

CDR3 amino acids: CASSQRRGGKNIQYF. Written as DNA, the CDR3 is TGCGCCAGCAGTCAGAGAAGGGGGGGCAAAAACATTCAGTACTTC. The chain is built from TRBV10-1 and TRBJ2-4; a possible D gene is TRBD2 (7 bases). Per the germline V gene, CDR1 is WNHNN and CDR2 is SYGVQD (reference sequence). The CDR3 length is 15 residues. With 5 bases removed from V and 3 bases from J, the gap between germline ends came to 14 bases.

The CDR3 here is CASSSSRGQGFYGYTF. DNA of the CDR3: TGTGCCAGCAGCTCAAGTAGGGGACAGGGGTTCTATGGCTACACCTTC. This chain connects TRBV9 to TRBJ1-2; TRBD1 aligns across 10 bases. This CDR3 spans 16 amino acids. V was clipped by 4 bases and J by 4 bases; unmatched bases: 10. Germline V gene sequence: CDR1 SGDLS, CDR2 YYNGEE.

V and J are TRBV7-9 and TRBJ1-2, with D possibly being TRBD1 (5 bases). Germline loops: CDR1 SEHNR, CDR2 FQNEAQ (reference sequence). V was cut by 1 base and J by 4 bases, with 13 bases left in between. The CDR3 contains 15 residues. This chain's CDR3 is CASSLEGTGIYGYTF. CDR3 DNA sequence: TGTGCCAGCAGCTTAGAGGGTACAGGAATCTATGGCTACACCTTC. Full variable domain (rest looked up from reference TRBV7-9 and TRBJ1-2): DTGVSQNPRHKITKRGQNVTFRCDPISEHNRLYWYRQTLGQGPEFLTYFQNEAQLEKSRLLSDRFSAERPKGSFSTLEIQRTEQGDSAMYLCASSLEGTGIYGYTFGSGTRLTVV.

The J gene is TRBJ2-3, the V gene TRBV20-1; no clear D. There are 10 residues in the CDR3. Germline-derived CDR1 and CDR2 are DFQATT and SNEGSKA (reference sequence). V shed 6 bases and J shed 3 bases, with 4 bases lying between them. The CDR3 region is CSASTDTQYF. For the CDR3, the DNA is TGCAGTGCATCGACAGATACGCAGTATTTT.

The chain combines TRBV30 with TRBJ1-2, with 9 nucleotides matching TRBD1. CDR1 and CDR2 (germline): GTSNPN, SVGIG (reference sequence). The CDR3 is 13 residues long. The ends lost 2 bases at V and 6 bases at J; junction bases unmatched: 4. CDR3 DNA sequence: TGTGCCTGGAGTCGGACAGGGGTCGATGGCTACACCTTC. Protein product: CAWSRTGVDGYTF.

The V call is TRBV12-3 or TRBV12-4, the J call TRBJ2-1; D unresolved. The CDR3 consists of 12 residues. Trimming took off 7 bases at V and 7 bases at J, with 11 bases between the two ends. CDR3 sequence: CASTNFPNEQFF. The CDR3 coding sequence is TGTGCCAGCACCAATTTTCCAAATGAGCAGTTCTTC.

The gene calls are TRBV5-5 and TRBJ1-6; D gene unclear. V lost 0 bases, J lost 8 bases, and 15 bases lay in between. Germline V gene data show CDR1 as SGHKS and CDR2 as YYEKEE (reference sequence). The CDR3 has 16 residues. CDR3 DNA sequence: TGTGCCAGCAGCTTGGATCCGAGCGGCAGGTATTCACCCCTCCACTTT. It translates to CASSLDPSGRYSPLHF.

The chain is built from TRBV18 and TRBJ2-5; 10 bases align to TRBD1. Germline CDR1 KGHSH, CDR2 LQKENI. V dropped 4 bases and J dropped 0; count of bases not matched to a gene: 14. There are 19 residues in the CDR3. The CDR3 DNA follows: TGTGCCAGCTCACTACTTTCACCGGGACAGGGGAGGCACCAAGAGACCCAGTACTTC. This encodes CASSLLSPGQGRHQETQYF.

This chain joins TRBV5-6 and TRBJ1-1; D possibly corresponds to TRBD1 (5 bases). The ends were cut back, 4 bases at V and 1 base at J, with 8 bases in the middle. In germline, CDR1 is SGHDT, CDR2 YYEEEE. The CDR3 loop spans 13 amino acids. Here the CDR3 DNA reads TGTGCCAGCAGCGTTAGGGGGAACACTGAAGCTTTCTTT. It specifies CASSVRGNTEAFF.

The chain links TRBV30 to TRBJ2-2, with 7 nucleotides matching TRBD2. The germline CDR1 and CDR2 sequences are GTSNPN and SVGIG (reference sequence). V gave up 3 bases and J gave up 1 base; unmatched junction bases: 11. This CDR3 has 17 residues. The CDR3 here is CAWSGGTLTGNTGELFF. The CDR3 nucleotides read TGTGCCTGGAGCGGGGGGACCTTAACAGGGAACACCGGGGAGCTGTTTTTT.

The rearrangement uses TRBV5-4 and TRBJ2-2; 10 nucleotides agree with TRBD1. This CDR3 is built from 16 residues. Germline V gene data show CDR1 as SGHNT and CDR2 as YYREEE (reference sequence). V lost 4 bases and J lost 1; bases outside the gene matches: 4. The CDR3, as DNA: TGTGCCAGCAGCCCGGGACAGGGGATGAACACCGGGGAGCTGTTTTTT. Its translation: CASSPGQGMNTGELFF.

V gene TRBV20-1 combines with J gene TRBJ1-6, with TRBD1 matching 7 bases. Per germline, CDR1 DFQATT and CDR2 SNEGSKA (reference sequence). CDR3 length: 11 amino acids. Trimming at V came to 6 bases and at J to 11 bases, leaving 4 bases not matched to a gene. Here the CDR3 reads CSAVGGAPLHF. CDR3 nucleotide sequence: TGCAGTGCCGTAGGGGGCGCACCCCTCCACTTT.

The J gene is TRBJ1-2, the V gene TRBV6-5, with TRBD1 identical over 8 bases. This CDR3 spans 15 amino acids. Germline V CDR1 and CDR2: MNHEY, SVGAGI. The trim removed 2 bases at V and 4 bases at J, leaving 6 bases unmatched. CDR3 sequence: CASSYGQGGRYGYTF. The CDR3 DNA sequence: TGTGCCAGCAGTTACGGACAGGGAGGACGCTATGGCTACACCTTC.

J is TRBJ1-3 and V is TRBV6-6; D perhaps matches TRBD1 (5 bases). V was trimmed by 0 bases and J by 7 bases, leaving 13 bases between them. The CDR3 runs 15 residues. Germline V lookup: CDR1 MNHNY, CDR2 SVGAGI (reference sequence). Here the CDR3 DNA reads TGTGCCAGCAGTTACTCCCAGGGTCAAGGGAACACCATATATTTT. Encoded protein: CASSYSQGQGNTIYF.

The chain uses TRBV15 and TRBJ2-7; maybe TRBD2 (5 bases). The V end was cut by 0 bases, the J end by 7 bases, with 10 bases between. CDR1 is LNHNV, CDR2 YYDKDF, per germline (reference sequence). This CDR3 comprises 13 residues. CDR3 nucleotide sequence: TGTGCCACCAGCAGAGATAAGCCGGGGGAGCAGTACTTC. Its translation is CATSRDKPGEQYF.

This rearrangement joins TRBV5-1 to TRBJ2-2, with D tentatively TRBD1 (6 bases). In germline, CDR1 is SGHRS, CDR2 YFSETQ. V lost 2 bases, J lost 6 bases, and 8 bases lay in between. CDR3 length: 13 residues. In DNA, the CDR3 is TGCGCCAGCAGCTTAGGACAGCCCGGGGAGCTGTTTTTT. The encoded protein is CASSLGQPGELFF.